Given below is one T cell receptor (beta chain) in context. The sample belongs to a study of T-cell reconstitution after alpha-beta-depleted transplantation in children. As it was prepared, the TCRbeta library received unique molecular identifiers. One entry per CDR3 protein, called by TCRdb with MiXCR from the PCR reads. The table shows 640,000 or so distinct CDR3 sequences, with 16% occurring only once. The length of the CDR3 is 15 residues. The V gene lost 6 bases and the J gene lost 6 bases, with 18 bases spanning the gap. The germline V gene encodes CDR1 SGHAT and CDR2 FQNNGV. This chain links TRBV11-2 with TRBJ2-1; TRBD1 is a possible D gene (5 bases). The source is a human donor who donated a stem cell graft to a child with acute myeloid leukemia. This sample comprised PBMCs from the stem cell graft donor, obtained from the stem cell graft. CDR3 sequence: CASSRQADSLNEQFF. CDR3 DNA sequence: TGTGCCAGCAGTCGACAAGCCGACAGCCTCAATGAGCAGTTCTTC.